These 4 T cell receptor beta chains were sequenced from one sample in a study of siplizumab effects on memory and regulatory T cells. Libraries were prepared by immunoSEQ multiplex PCR; TCRdb keeps only in-frame clonotypes and omits some of them. The table has over 65,000 clones, more than 85% seen once. The source material was CD8+ T cells sorted from blood. Receptors were obtained from a human donor in good health.

This rearrangement joins TRBV6-1 to TRBJ1-1; D remains unclear. There are 13 residues in the CDR3. The V and J ends lost 4 bases and 1 base respectively, with 7 bases between them. Germline V lookup: CDR1 MNHNS, CDR2 SASEGT. The CDR3 here is CASSVDKNTEAFF. The CDR3 DNA sequence: TGTGCCAGCAGTGTCGACAAGAACACTGAAGCTTTCTTT.

V is TRBV18 and J is TRBJ2-1; D remains ambiguous. The CDR3 length is 12 residues. CDR1 is KGHSH and CDR2 is LQKENI in the germline V gene. Trimming stripped 1 base from V and 7 bases from J, with 5 bases between. CDR3 nucleotides: TGTGCCAGCTCACCACGGGATAATGAGCAGTTCTTC. Its protein product is CASSPRDNEQFF. The variable domain in full, completed from reference TRBV18 and TRBJ2-1, reads NAGVMQNPRHLVRRRGQEARLRCSPMKGHSHVYWYRQLPEEGLKFMVYLQKENIIDESGMPKERFSAEFPKEGPSILRIQQVVRGDSAAYFCASSPRDNEQFFGPGTRLTVL.

The chain links TRBV6-5 to TRBJ2-1; 7 bases align to TRBD1. Per germline, CDR1 MNHEY and CDR2 SVGAGI. The CDR3 spans 15 residues. Losses at the gene ends were 0 bases for V and 5 bases for J; bases not matched to a gene: 4. DNA for the CDR3: TGTGCCAGCAGTTACTCTACCGGGACAGACAATGAGCAGTTCTTC. Encoded protein: CASSYSTGTDNEQFF.

V and J are TRBV18 and TRBJ2-6, with a possible D match to TRBD2 (5 bases). The V and J ends lost 3 bases and 0 bases respectively, with 18 bases between them. The CDR3 has 19 residues. CDR1 and CDR2 from the germline V gene are KGHSH and LQKENI. CDR3 in amino acids: CASSPRGFPTSSGANVLTF. CDR3 nucleotides: TGTGCCAGCTCACCCCGGGGATTCCCTACGAGCTCTGGGGCCAACGTCCTGACTTTC.